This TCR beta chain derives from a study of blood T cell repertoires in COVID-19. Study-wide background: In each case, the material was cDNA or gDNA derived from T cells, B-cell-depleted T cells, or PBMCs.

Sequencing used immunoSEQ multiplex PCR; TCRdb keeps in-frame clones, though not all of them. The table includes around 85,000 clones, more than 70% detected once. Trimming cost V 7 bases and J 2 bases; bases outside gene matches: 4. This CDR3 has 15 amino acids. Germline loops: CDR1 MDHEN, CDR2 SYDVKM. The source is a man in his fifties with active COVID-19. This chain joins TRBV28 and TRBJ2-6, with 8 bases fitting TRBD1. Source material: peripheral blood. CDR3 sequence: CASIQGAAGANVLTF. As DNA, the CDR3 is TGTGCCAGCATCCAGGGGGCTGCTGGGGCCAACGTCCTGACTTTC.